Listed here is a single T cell receptor (beta chain). V was shortened by 8 bases and J by 1 base, with 9 bases between the two germline ends. The CDR3 totals 13 residues. The germline CDR1 and CDR2 sequences are SNHLY and FYNNEI. These data originate in a study of blood T cell repertoires in COVID-19. Study at large: Researchers got acute and convalescent COVID-19 samples from the United States, Italy and Spain. PBMCs, B-cell-depleted T cells, or T cells were the source of the cDNA or gDNA that made up the material.

In the original workflow: How many nucleated cells were present was estimated from reference gene primer amplification. The data were produced by immunoSEQ multiplex PCR, yet TCRdb's version contains in-frame clones alone and is incomplete. The V and J calls and clone size were taken over from that table, and D and trimming were inferred from the DNA. The sample has around 78,000 clones; 90% are singletons. V is TRBV2 and J is TRBJ1-5, with D unclear. This receptor was obtained from a woman between 50 and 59 years old in a cohort sampled during active COVID-19. The sample comprised peripheral blood. CDR3 sequence (DNA): TGTGCCAGCCTAATGGAGAGCAATCAGCCCCAGCATTTT. The encoded protein is CASLMESNQPQHF.